This TCR beta chain was observed in a study of blood T cell repertoires in COVID-19. Turning to the study itself: The United States, Italy and Spain provided the acute and convalescent COVID-19 samples. Sample material is recorded as cDNA or gDNA derived from T cells, B-cell-depleted T cells, or PBMCs.

Study processing details: By means of reference gene primer amplification, nucleated cell counts were estimated. Assay: immunoSEQ multiplex PCR; the TCRdb copy retains only in-frame clones and omits some. V and J calls and clone size are as listed in that table; D and trimming were resolved from the DNA. The profile shows approximately 110,000 clones, 75% to 90% of them singletons. While infection was still active, Seattle patients were enrolled and then followed longitudinally. Germline V gene data show CDR1 as LGHDT and CDR2 as YNNKEL (reference sequence). The CDR3 extends over 15 amino acids. The ends were cut back, 0 bases at V and 0 bases at J, with 8 bases in the middle.

The V gene is TRBV3-1 (or the pseudogene TRBV3-2), the J gene TRBJ1-2; no reliable D call. Sequenced material: peripheral blood. This TCR was sampled from a woman aged 55 to 70 with COVID-19, enrolled during active disease. The CDR3 nucleotides read TGTGCCAGCAGCCAAGATCAAACAACTAACTATGGCTACACCTTC. It translates to CASSQDQTTNYGYTF.